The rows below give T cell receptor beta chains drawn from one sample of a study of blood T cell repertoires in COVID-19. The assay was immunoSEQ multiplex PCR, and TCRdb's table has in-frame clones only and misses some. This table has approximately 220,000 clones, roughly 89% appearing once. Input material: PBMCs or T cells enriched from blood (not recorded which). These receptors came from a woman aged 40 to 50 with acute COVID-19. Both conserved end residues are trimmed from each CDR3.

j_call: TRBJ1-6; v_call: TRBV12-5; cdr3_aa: ASGLGQGAYNSPLH
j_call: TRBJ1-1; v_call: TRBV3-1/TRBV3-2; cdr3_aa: ASSQVTDTEAF
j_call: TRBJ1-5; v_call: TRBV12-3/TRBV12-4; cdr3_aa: ASSPRVGQPQH
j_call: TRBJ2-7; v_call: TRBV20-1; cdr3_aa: SASGALAGDYEQY
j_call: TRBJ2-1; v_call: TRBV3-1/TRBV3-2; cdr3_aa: ASSPQRTGNNEQF
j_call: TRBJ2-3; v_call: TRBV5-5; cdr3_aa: ASTRGTSTDTQY
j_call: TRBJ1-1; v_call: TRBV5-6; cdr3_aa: ASSTRNRQGRANTEAF
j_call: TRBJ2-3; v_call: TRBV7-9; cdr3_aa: ASSLTSPGGGPTDTQY
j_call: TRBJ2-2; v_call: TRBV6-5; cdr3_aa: ASSSSGGPVGGELF
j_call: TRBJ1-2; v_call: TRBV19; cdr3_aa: ASSISQGNYGYT
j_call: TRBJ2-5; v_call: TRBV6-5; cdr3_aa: ASNRRDQETQY
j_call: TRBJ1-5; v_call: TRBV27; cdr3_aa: ASSLGRVGQPQH
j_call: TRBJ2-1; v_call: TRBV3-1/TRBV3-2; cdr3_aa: ASSQATYRNEQF
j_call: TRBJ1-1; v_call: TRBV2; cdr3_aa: ASIRPEASNTEAF
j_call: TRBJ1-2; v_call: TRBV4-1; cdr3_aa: ASSPNLDRVREGYT
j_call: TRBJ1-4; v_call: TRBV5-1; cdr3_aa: ASSSTGDRSEKLF
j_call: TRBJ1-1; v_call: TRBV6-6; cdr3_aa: ASSTQPQGASEAF
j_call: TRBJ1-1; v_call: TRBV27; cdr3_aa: ASKIHDLNTEAF
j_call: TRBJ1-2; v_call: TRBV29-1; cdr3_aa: SLRDKGPGYT
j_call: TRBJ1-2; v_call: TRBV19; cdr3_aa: ASSIGYGGTSYT
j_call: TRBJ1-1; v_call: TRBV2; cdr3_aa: ASSKQGATTEAF